One sample yielded the 22 T cell receptor beta chains listed below, sequenced in a study of blood T cells in healthy people across ages. The second PCR ran about 6 to 11 cycles with a sample-barcoded 5' primer and J-beta primers. One entry per CDR3 protein results from TCRdb running MiXCR on the 5' RACE reads. The sample shows about 570,000 distinct CDR3 sequences, 25% to 30% of them seen only once. What was sequenced was blood. The source of these receptors is a woman between 65 and 79 years old in good health.

A few counts support this clonotype. The rearrangement links TRBV12-3 or TRBV12-4 to TRBJ2-1; 7 bases agree with TRBD2. The CDR3 covers 15 residues. J lost 2 bases, V lost 10 bases, and 11 bases had no gene match. CDR3 DNA: TGTGCCACCGTACTCTATCGGGGGGCCTACAATGAGCAGTTCTTC. Protein sequence: CATVLYRGAYNEQFF.

The chain uses TRBV6-5 and TRBJ1-4; no definite D call. Germline V CDR1 and CDR2: MNHEY, SVGAGI. Trimming removed 6 bases from V and 8 bases from J, with 10 bases in between. This CDR3 has 12 residues. The CDR3 protein is CASRTRSEKLFF. CDR3 DNA: TGTGCCAGCAGAACGAGGTCGGAAAAACTGTTTTTT.

As DNA, the CDR3 is TGTGCCAGCAGTGACTTAACGGACAGGGCTACCTATGGCTACACCTTC. Residues: CASSDLTDRATYGYTF. The chain employs TRBV6-1 and TRBJ1-2, with 8 bases that match TRBD1. Trimming removed 3 bases from V and 4 bases from J; junction bases left unmatched: 10. CDR1 and CDR2 (germline): MNHNS, SASEGT. The CDR3 covers 16 residues.

This clonotype occurred a few times. The V gene is TRBV7-2, the J gene TRBJ2-7; D unclear. The V and J ends lost 1 base and 0 bases respectively, with 7 bases between them. The CDR3 has 14 residues. CDR1 is SGHTA, CDR2 FQGNSA, per germline. CDR3 sequence: CASSLGVPSYEQYF. CDR3 nucleotide sequence: TGTGCCAGCAGCTTAGGGGTCCCCTCCTACGAGCAGTACTTC.

Worth noting for this clonotype: One end of the junction does not line up with germline, which may come from a read error. The gene calls are TRBV20-1 and TRBJ2-1; 9 bases are a match to TRBD2. The CDR3 runs to 15 residues. Germline V gene sequence: CDR1 DFQATT, CDR2 SNEGSKA (reference sequence). The CDR3 nucleotides read TGCAGTGCTAGCAATCTAGCGGGGTCGTCGGTTGAGCAGCTCTTC. It specifies CSASNLAGSSVEQLF.

This clonotype has only a few counts. This chain uses TRBV11-2 with TRBJ2-7; TRBD2 might be the D (5 bases). Between the trimmed V and J ends, which lost 5 bases and 5 bases, there was a span of 16 bases. The CDR3 is 14 residues long. Germline V lookup: CDR1 SGHAT, CDR2 FQNNGV. Here the CDR3 reads CASSPRPGFHEQYV. The CDR3 DNA is TGTGCCAGCAGCCCCCGACCGGGATTCCACGAGCAGTACGTC.

The rearrangement joins TRBV11-2 to TRBJ1-1; perhaps TRBD1 as D (6 bases). Trimming took 3 bases from V and 0 from J, leaving 11 bases between them. CDR1 and CDR2 from the germline V gene are SGHAT and FQNNGV. CDR3 length equals 15 residues. The CDR3 here is CASSFPGHLNTEAFF. For the CDR3, the DNA is TGTGCCAGCAGCTTCCCGGGACACCTGAACACTGAAGCTTTCTTT.

This clonotype was seen only a few times. The gene calls are TRBV6-1 and TRBJ2-1, with TRBD1 identical over 9 bases. The CDR3 has 15 amino acids. The V and J ends lost 6 bases and 4 bases, in that order; junction bases with no gene match: 7. Per germline, CDR1 MNHNS and CDR2 SASEGT. The DNA of the CDR3 is TGTGCCAGCAGAGTACGGGACAGGGAGTACAATGAGCAGTTCTTC. Its translation is CASRVRDREYNEQFF.

The chain recombines TRBV3-1 with TRBJ2-3; D is uncertain. The CDR3 has 16 amino acids. Germline CDR1 and CDR2: LGHDT and YNNKEL (reference sequence). V was cut by 3 bases and J by 2 bases, with 15 bases left in between. In DNA form, the CDR3 reads TGTGCCAGCAGCCAGGCGTCTCCAAGGAACACAGATACGCAGTATTTT. Translated, it gives CASSQASPRNTDTQYF.

Concerning this clonotype itself: One end of the junction varies from germline; a read error may be responsible. V usage is TRBV20-1 and J usage is TRBJ1-2; 9 bases agree with TRBD1. CDR1 is DFQATT, CDR2 SNEGSKA, per germline (reference sequence). This CDR3 has 14 amino acids. Here the CDR3 DNA reads TGCAGTGCGATCGGGACAGGGATCCATTATGGGTACACCTTC. This gives the protein CSAIGTGIHYGYTF.

The DNA of the CDR3 is TGCAGCGGTGGACAGGGAATTCGAGAGACCCAGTACTTC. Its protein product is CSGGQGIRETQYF. The chain combines TRBV29-1 with TRBJ2-5; 8 bases match TRBD1. The CDR3 totals 13 residues. Losses at the gene ends were 7 bases for V and 4 bases for J; bases not matched to a gene: 8. Germline lookup yields CDR1 SQVTM and CDR2 ANQGSEA. The variable domain in full, completed from reference TRBV29-1 and TRBJ2-5, reads SAVISQKPSRDICQRGTSLTIQCQVDSQVTMMFWYRQQPGQSLTLIATANQGSEATYESGFVIDKFPISRPNLTFSTLTVSNMSPEDSSIYLCSGGQGIRETQYFGPGTRLLVL.

CDR3 sequence reads: CASSPAGYYEQYF. For the CDR3, the DNA is TGTGCCAGCTCACCAGCAGGGTACTACGAGCAGTACTTC. This chain links TRBV18 with TRBJ2-7, with D possibly being TRBD1 (5 bases). The germline V gene has CDR1 KGHSH and CDR2 LQKENI. The ends were cut back, 2 bases at V and 3 bases at J, with 8 bases in the middle. This CDR3 region has 13 residues.

A remark on this clonotype: Mismatch with germline at one junction end may stem from a read error. This chain joins TRBV7-7 and TRBJ2-3; D possibly matches TRBD1 or TRBD2 (5 bases each). Germline V lookup: CDR1 SSHAT, CDR2 FNYEAQ (reference sequence). This CDR3 is 15 amino acids long. The CDR3 loop is CASSSLVGVADTQYF. The CDR3 nucleotides read TGTGCTAGCAGCTCTCTAGTGGGGGTAGCAGATACGCAGTATTTT.

The chain joins TRBV20-1 to TRBJ2-5, with 9 bases fitting TRBD1. Trimming cost V 6 bases and J 4 bases; bases outside gene matches: 6. The germline V gene has CDR1 DFQATT and CDR2 SNEGSKA (reference sequence). The CDR3 has 13 amino acids. CDR3 sequence reads: CSAPGTGIETQYF. CDR3 nucleotide sequence: TGCAGTGCCCCTGGGACAGGGATAGAGACCCAGTACTTC.

This clonotype was seen at least ten times. V gene TRBV11-2 combines with J gene TRBJ2-4, with D unclear. V gave up 1 base and J gave up 5 bases, with 3 bases separating them. The germline gives CDR1 SGHAT, CDR2 FQNNGV. CDR3 length: 12 residues. DNA for the CDR3: TGTGCCAGCAGCTTAGGGGAAAACATTCAGTACTTC. Its protein is CASSLGENIQYF.

Here the CDR3 DNA reads TGTGCCAGTAGTATAGGGGCCCTAGGGGCCAAAAACATTCAGTACTTC. This codes for CASSIGALGAKNIQYF. The V gene is TRBV19, the J gene TRBJ2-4; unclear D gene. Between the trimmed V and J ends, which lost 1 base and 1 base, there was a span of 11 bases. The germline V gene encodes CDR1 LNHDA and CDR2 SQIVND (reference sequence). The CDR3 has 16 residues.

The chain carries TRBV7-2 and TRBJ2-7, with 11 bases identical to TRBD2. With V trimmed by 0 bases and J by 2 bases, 3 bases remained unmatched. In germline, CDR1 is SGHTA, CDR2 FQGNSA. This CDR3 is 16 amino acids long. DNA of the CDR3: TGTGCCAGCAGCTTAGCGCTAGCGGGGGGTGCCTACGAGCAGTACTTC. This encodes CASSLALAGGAYEQYF.

J is TRBJ1-2 and V is TRBV19; D may be TRBD1 (5 bases). V lost 7 bases, J lost 7 bases, and 19 bases lay in between. The germline CDR1 and CDR2 sequences are LNHDA and SQIVND (reference sequence). The CDR3 totals 14 residues. The CDR3, as DNA: TGTGCCAGTACTCTCGTAGAGGGGCATCGTGGCTACACCTTC. It encodes CASTLVEGHRGYTF.

This clonotype was detected ten times or more. This sequence joins TRBV20-1 and TRBJ1-1; a weak D match, TRBD1 (5 bases). Germline lookup yields CDR1 DFQATT and CDR2 SNEGSKA (reference sequence). The CDR3 contains 15 residues. Trimming cost V 0 bases and J 8 bases, with 19 bases left between them. This chain's CDR3 is CSARDPPQGPREAFF. The CDR3, as DNA: TGCAGTGCTAGAGATCCCCCCCAGGGTCCCCGGGAAGCTTTCTTT.

This chain uses TRBV6-2 or TRBV6-3 with TRBJ1-5; D is possibly TRBD1 (6 bases). This CDR3 has 14 amino acids. V was trimmed by 8 bases and J by 6 bases, leaving 17 bases between them. Germline lookup yields CDR1 MNHEY and CDR2 SVGEGT. CDR3 in amino acids: CASLKQGLGQPQHF. The CDR3 region has the DNA TGTGCCAGCTTAAAACAGGGATTGGGTCAGCCCCAGCATTTT.

This CDR3 reads CASSYGGGRPQYF. The CDR3 region has the DNA TGTGCCAGCAGTTACGGGGGTGGACGGCCGCAGTATTTT. The genes are TRBV6-2 or TRBV6-3 and TRBJ2-3; the D call may be TRBD1 or TRBD2 (5 bases each). The length of the CDR3 is 13 residues. Trimming cost V 2 bases and J 10 bases, with 13 bases left between them. Germline V CDR1 and CDR2: MNHEY, SVGEGT.

The V and J genes are TRBV20-1 and TRBJ1-4, with 10 positions matching TRBD1. V was pared by 3 bases and J by 8 bases, with 3 bases of the junction left unmatched. The CDR3 sequence is 13 residues long. CDR1 and CDR2 (germline): DFQATT, SNEGSKA (reference sequence). The CDR3 DNA reads as TGCAGTGCTAGGACAGGGGGCGCAGAAAAACTGTTTTTT. It codes for CSARTGGAEKLFF.